The 31 T cell receptor beta chains below were found in one sample sequenced in a study of cytomegalovirus exposure and HLA in healthy donors. The PCR employed 60 Vbeta primers together with 13 Jbeta primers. The data were produced by immunoSEQ multiplex PCR, yet TCRdb's version contains in-frame clones alone and is incomplete. Counted here are some 150,000 clones, approximately 80% occurring once; the ten biggest clones make up about 1.8%. The sample taken for sequencing was PBMCs. The receptor source for this set is a female donor in good health and CMV-seropositive.

V usage is TRBV11-3 and J usage is TRBJ2-5; possibly TRBD1 for D (5 bases). Germline V CDR1 and CDR2: SGHNT, YENEEA. This CDR3 is 13 amino acids long. The ends were cut back, 5 bases at V and 5 bases at J, with 12 bases in the middle. CDR3 sequence reads: CASSLNQGETQYF. Written as DNA, the CDR3 is TGTGCCAGCAGCCTTAACCAGGGTGAGACCCAGTACTTC.

This clone was detected only a few times. CDR3 bases: TGTGGAGGATGCGAGTCCCTTTACAACTACGAGCAGTACTTC. It translates to CGGCESLYNYEQYF. The chain couples TRBV7-6 to TRBJ2-7; D call uncertain. The germline gives CDR1 SGHVS, CDR2 FNYEAQ. The CDR3 spans 14 residues.

The chain links TRBV30 to TRBJ2-1; TRBD2 agrees at 14 bases. Per the germline V gene, CDR1 is GTSNPN and CDR2 is SVGIG (reference sequence). This CDR3 is built from 15 residues. The ends lost 1 base at V and 9 bases at J; junction bases unmatched: 5. CDR3 sequence reads: CAWSAAGLAGAEQFF. The CDR3 coding sequence is TGTGCCTGGAGTGCAGCGGGACTAGCGGGAGCTGAGCAGTTCTTC.

The chain couples TRBV10-1 to TRBJ2-2, with a possible D match to TRBD2 (5 bases). Germline assignment: CDR1 WNHNN and CDR2 SYGVQD (reference sequence). The ends were cut back, 4 bases at V and 5 bases at J, with 8 bases in the middle. The CDR3 contains 13 residues. CDR3: CASSVLVTGELFF. CDR3 nucleotides: TGCGCCAGCAGTGTACTAGTAACCGGGGAGCTGTTTTTT.

This clone was seen a handful of times. J is TRBJ2-4 and V is TRBV2, with 12 positions matching TRBD2. The CDR3 has 15 amino acids. With V trimmed by 6 bases and J by 11 bases, 11 bases remained unmatched. Germline CDR1 is SNHLY and CDR2 is FYNNEI. The CDR3 is CASRGLAGRRGFQYF. The CDR3 region has the DNA TGTGCCAGCAGGGGACTAGCGGGTCGCCGGGGCTTTCAGTACTTC.

The V and J genes are TRBV7-2 and TRBJ2-7, with 9 bases that match TRBD1. CDR1 SGHTA and CDR2 FQGNSA come from the germline V gene. The CDR3 runs 16 residues. With 4 bases clipped from V and 1 base from J, the junction kept 8 bases outside the gene matches. The CDR3 protein is CASSSPAGTGSYEQYF. In DNA form, the CDR3 reads TGTGCCAGCAGCTCACCGGCCGGGACAGGGTCCTACGAGCAGTACTTC.

This chain connects TRBV6-1 to TRBJ2-7; D is ambiguous. V was clipped by 7 bases and J by 4 bases, with 8 bases between them. The CDR3 is made up of 11 amino acids. The V gene's germline CDR1 is MNHNS and CDR2 SASEGT. CDR3 bases: TGTGCCAGCAATAGATTTTACGAGCAGTACTTC. This gives the protein CASNRFYEQYF.

Comment on this clone: Germline is not matched at one junction end, which may reflect a read error. The V and J genes are TRBV7-9 and TRBJ2-7; 7 positions agree with TRBD2. The CDR3 runs 14 residues. Germline CDR1 and CDR2: SEHNR and FQNEAQ (reference sequence). Written as DNA, the CDR3 is TGTTCCAGCAGCTTAGGACTAGAGCCCTACGAGCAGTACTTC. Translating gives CSSSLGLEPYEQYF.

V usage is TRBV10-1 and J usage is TRBJ1-4, with TRBD1 identical over 11 bases. The CDR3 runs to 15 residues. The germline V gene has CDR1 WNHNN and CDR2 SYGVQD (reference sequence). The trim removed 6 bases at V and 7 bases at J, leaving 7 bases unmatched. In nucleotides, the CDR3 is TGCGCCAGCAGCCCCGGGACAGGGGGACGTGAAAAACTGTTTTTT. This encodes CASSPGTGGREKLFF.

V is TRBV9 and J is TRBJ2-2; no clear D. The CDR3 spans 14 residues. CDR1 is SGDLS, CDR2 YYNGEE, per germline. V lost 3 bases and J lost 3, with 9 bases in between. In DNA form, the CDR3 reads TGTGCCAGCAGCGCGTACACAGACACCGGGGAGCTGTTTTTT. Its translation is CASSAYTDTGELFF.

The V gene is TRBV2, the J gene TRBJ1-5; TRBD1 agrees at 11 bases. The germline V gene encodes CDR1 SNHLY and CDR2 FYNNEI. The CDR3 extends over 13 amino acids. Unmatched junction bases numbered 1, after V lost 7 bases and J lost 5 bases. The CDR3 nucleotides read TGTGCCAGCAAGGGACAGGGGGATCAGCCCCAGCATTTT. This codes for CASKGQGDQPQHF. Full variable domain (rest looked up from reference TRBV2 and TRBJ1-5): EPEVTQTPSHQVTQMGQEVILRCVPISNHLYFYWYRQILGQKVEFLVSFYNNEISEKSEIFDDQFSVERPDGSNFTLKIRSTKLEDSAMYFCASKGQGDQPQHFGDGTRLSIL.

The rearrangement links TRBV5-1 to TRBJ2-1, with 7 positions matching TRBD2. Germline V lookup: CDR1 SGHRS, CDR2 YFSETQ. CDR3 length equals 15 residues. Trimming cost V 2 bases and J 7 bases; bases outside gene matches: 9. In DNA form, the CDR3 reads TGCGCCAGCAGCTTCTTAGCGGGCTCGAGGAATGAGCAGTTCTTC. Amino acid sequence: CASSFLAGSRNEQFF.

This clone was recorded once. The chain is built from TRBV30 and TRBJ2-1; maybe TRBD2 (6 bases). Germline CDR1 GTSNPN, CDR2 SVGIG (reference sequence). CDR3 length equals 13 residues. Trimming cost V 1 base and J 9 bases, with 13 bases left between them. CDR3 region: CAWSGPPGLEQFF. In DNA form, the CDR3 reads TGTGCCTGGAGTGGTCCCCCGGGACTTGAGCAGTTCTTC.

The chain recombines TRBV18 with TRBJ1-6; 7 bases match TRBD1. Per germline, CDR1 KGHSH and CDR2 LQKENI. This CDR3 has 15 amino acids. V lost 4 bases, J lost 9 bases, and 9 bases stayed unmatched. DNA for the CDR3: TGTGCCAGCTCACTCGGGACAGTTCTTAGTTCACCCCTCCACTTT. Translated, it gives CASSLGTVLSSPLHF.

The chain joins TRBV5-1 to TRBJ1-1; D perhaps matches TRBD1 (5 bases). Germline V gene data show CDR1 as SGHRS and CDR2 as YFSETQ. This CDR3 spans 15 amino acids. The V end was cut by 1 base, the J end by 5 bases, with 15 bases between. CDR3 DNA: TGCGCCAGCAGCTTGACGGCAGGGATTGGGACTGAAGCTTTCTTT. Translated, it gives CASSLTAGIGTEAFF.

This clone was seen more than once but under ten times. V usage is TRBV28 and J usage is TRBJ1-4; 8 bases map to TRBD1. Trimming took 3 bases from V and 8 from J; bases not matched to a gene: 11. The CDR3 extends over 16 amino acids. Germline-derived CDR1 and CDR2 are MDHEN and SYDVKM. CDR3 amino acids: CASSFPGQGEEEKLFF. CDR3 nucleotides: TGTGCCAGCAGTTTCCCCGGACAGGGAGAGGAGGAAAAACTGTTTTTT.

CDR3 nucleotide sequence: TGTGCCAGCAGAGTAGGTGGGGACAAAATCACTGAAGCTTTCTTT. Its protein product is CASRVGGDKITEAFF. The chain joins TRBV27 to TRBJ1-1; a possible D gene is TRBD1 (6 bases). The germline gives CDR1 MNHEY, CDR2 SMNVEV (reference sequence). The CDR3 length is 15 residues. The ends were cut back, 6 bases at V and 4 bases at J, with 18 bases in the middle.

The V and J genes are TRBV10-2 and TRBJ1-3; weak D call: TRBD1 (5 bases). Germline assignment: CDR1 WSHSY and CDR2 SAAADI. The CDR3 runs to 15 residues. V dropped 2 bases and J dropped 5 bases, with 13 bases sitting between them. The CDR3 bases are TGCGCCAGCAGTGAGAACCCGGCAGGGAGAAACACCATATATTTT. Protein product: CASSENPAGRNTIYF.

This clone was seen only once. The genes are TRBV5-4 and TRBJ2-7; 8 bases align to TRBD1. V was clipped by 5 bases and J by 4 bases; unmatched bases: 11. Germline loops: CDR1 SGHNT, CDR2 YYREEE (reference sequence). The CDR3 sequence is 15 residues long. CDR3 loop: CASRRGQGDGYEQYF. CDR3 DNA sequence: TGTGCCAGCAGACGCGGACAGGGAGATGGTTACGAGCAGTACTTC. Supplemented by reference TRBV5-4 and TRBJ2-7, the full variable domain reads ETGVTQSPTHLIKTRGQQVTLRCSSQSGHNTVSWYQQALGQGPQFIFQYYREEENGRGNFPPRFSGLQFPNYSSELNVNALELDDSALYLCASRRGQGDGYEQYFGPGTRLTVT.

V and J are TRBV5-4 and TRBJ1-2, with a tentative D call TRBD1 (5 bases). Germline CDR1 reads SGHNT; CDR2 reads YYREEE (reference sequence). CDR3 size: 13 residues. The ends were cut back, 3 bases at V and 2 bases at J, with 8 bases in the middle. CDR3 in amino acids: CASSWEGNYGYTF. As DNA, the CDR3 is TGTGCCAGCAGCTGGGAGGGGAACTATGGCTACACCTTC.

The chain couples TRBV10-3 to TRBJ1-1; tentatively, D is TRBD1 (6 bases). Germline CDR1 and CDR2: ENHRY and SYGVKD. The CDR3 consists of 15 residues. V was cut by 2 bases and J by 3 bases, with 13 bases left in between. The CDR3 coding sequence is TGTGCCATCAGTGAGGGGCAGGGGTGGGACACTGAAGCTTTCTTT. Translation gives CAISEGQGWDTEAFF.

The chain couples TRBV9 to TRBJ1-3, with D possibly being TRBD1 (5 bases). Germline V lookup: CDR1 SGDLS, CDR2 YYNGEE. Trimming cost V 5 bases and J 0 bases, with 12 bases left between them. There are 15 residues in the CDR3. The CDR3 bases are TGTGCCAGCAGGAGAGACAGTAACTCTGGAAACACCATATATTTT. Its translation: CASRRDSNSGNTIYF.

V is TRBV9 and J is TRBJ2-3, with TRBD1 matching over 7 bases. V shed 3 bases, J shed 3 bases, and the junction held 4 bases outside the gene matches. Germline lookup yields CDR1 SGDLS and CDR2 YYNGEE. This CDR3 spans 14 amino acids. CDR3 in DNA: TGTGCCAGCAGCGGAAACAGGGGAACAGATACGCAGTATTTT. This translates into CASSGNRGTDTQYF.

J is TRBJ1-5 and V is TRBV6-5, with 8 bases lining up with TRBD1. V shed 8 bases and J 6 bases; nucleotides not matched to a gene: 12. The CDR3 consists of 15 residues. Germline loops: CDR1 MNHEY, CDR2 SVGAGI. This chain's CDR3 is CASGSTGGSGQPQHF. CDR3 in DNA: TGTGCCAGCGGAAGTACAGGGGGATCTGGTCAGCCCCAGCATTTT.

This chain connects TRBV6-5 to TRBJ1-2; no clear D. V was clipped by 0 bases and J by 14 bases, with 16 bases between them. Germline V gene data show CDR1 as MNHEY and CDR2 as SVGAGI. The CDR3 runs to 13 residues. CDR3 residues: CASSYSKVSVATF. CDR3 bases: TGTGCCAGCAGTTACTCGAAGGTGTCAGTAGCTACCTTC.

This chain uses TRBV2 with TRBJ1-2; perhaps TRBD1 as D (6 bases). The CDR3 totals 12 residues. The germline V gene has CDR1 SNHLY and CDR2 FYNNEI. V lost 4 bases and J 6 bases, leaving 9 bases between the germline ends. The CDR3 DNA reads as TGTGCCAGCAGTGTGCCAGGGGATGGCTACACCTTC. Its translation is CASSVPGDGYTF.

This clone occurred a few times. The V gene is TRBV29-1, the J gene TRBJ2-7; 10 nucleotides line up with TRBD1. V shed 6 bases, J shed 3 bases, and the junction held 11 bases outside the gene matches. The CDR3 covers 15 residues. The germline gives CDR1 SQVTM, CDR2 ANQGSEA. CDR3 protein: CSVDSRDRGIYEQYF. The DNA of the CDR3 is TGCAGCGTCGACAGCCGGGACAGGGGTATCTACGAGCAGTACTTC.

This clone was recorded a few times. V and J are TRBV2 and TRBJ2-1; maybe TRBD2 (5 bases). V gave up 0 bases and J gave up 5 bases, with 20 bases separating them. The CDR3 covers 18 residues. Germline V CDR1 and CDR2: SNHLY, FYNNEI. CDR3 sequence (DNA): TGTGCCAGCAGTGAAGCGCTTCTGGCGGGCCCCAGAAACAATGAGCAGTTCTTC. Protein: CASSEALLAGPRNNEQFF. The full variable domain, completed using reference TRBV2 and TRBJ2-1, is EPEVTQTPSHQVTQMGQEVILRCVPISNHLYFYWYRQILGQKVEFLVSFYNNEISEKSEIFDDQFSVERPDGSNFTLKIRSTKLEDSAMYFCASSEALLAGPRNNEQFFGPGTRLTVL.

This clone has only a few counts. The chain joins TRBV28 to TRBJ2-7; TRBD1 might be the D (7 bases). The V and J ends lost 5 bases and 4 bases respectively, with 15 bases between them. Looked up from germline, CDR1 is MDHEN and CDR2 is SYDVKM. The CDR3 is made up of 14 amino acids. As DNA, the CDR3 is TGTGCCAGCAGTATTTACCAGGGGGGTTACGAGCAGTACTTC. This translates into CASSIYQGGYEQYF.

This clone has a handful of counts. The rearrangement joins TRBV7-9 to TRBJ1-4; 8 positions agree with TRBD1. This CDR3 has 17 amino acids. The germline V gene has CDR1 SEHNR and CDR2 FQNEAQ (reference sequence). With V trimmed by 1 base and J by 6 bases, 10 bases remained unmatched. CDR3 region: CASSLVSVTGVHEKLFF. Here the CDR3 DNA reads TGTGCCAGCAGCTTAGTTTCCGTGACAGGGGTGCATGAAAAACTGTTTTTT. The full variable domain, with the rest looked up from reference TRBV7-9 and TRBJ1-4, is DTGVSQNPRHKITKRGQNVTFRCDPISEHNRLYWYRQTLGQGPEFLTYFQNEAQLEKSRLLSDRFSAERPKGSFSTLEIQRTEQGDSAMYLCASSLVSVTGVHEKLFFGSGTQLSVL.

The chain recombines TRBV2 with TRBJ1-1, with D uncertain. Trimming removed 1 base at V and 4 bases at J, with 7 bases between. Germline loops: CDR1 SNHLY, CDR2 FYNNEI. There are 13 residues in the CDR3. The CDR3 sequence is CASSEGPGTEAFF. In DNA form, the CDR3 reads TGTGCCAGCAGTGAAGGTCCAGGCACTGAAGCTTTCTTT.